This TCR beta chain was captured by sequencing in a study of blood T cell repertoires in COVID-19. Study summary: Acute and convalescent COVID-19 samples came from the United States, Italy and Spain. T cells, B-cell-depleted T cells, or PBMCs supplied cDNA or gDNA.

Only in-frame clones appear in the TCRdb table, and some are missing; sequencing was by immunoSEQ multiplex PCR. The table records around 230,000 clones, 70% to 90% of them present only once. The V and J ends lost 3 bases and 3 bases respectively, with 8 bases between them. The CDR3 consists of 13 residues. Germline loops: CDR1 LNHNV, CDR2 YYDKDF (reference sequence). Study members were between roughly 18 and 100 years old and lived in fewer than 30 US regions. Cohort assignment relied on participant-reported clinical history. The J gene is TRBJ2-5, the V gene TRBV15; a possible D gene is TRBD1 (6 bases). The specimen was PBMCs or T cells enriched from blood (not recorded which). This TCR derives from a woman between 40 and 50 years old with acute COVID-19. The CDR3 is CATSRYREETQYF. DNA of the CDR3: TGTGCCACCAGCAGGTACAGGGAAGAGACCCAGTACTTC.